The present TCR beta chain was sequenced within a study of vaccination and CD4 T cells after COVID-19. Described treatment: roughly nine-day PBMC culture with coronavirus spike peptide pools or control peptides (ViraFEST assay). Gathering of the CD4+ T cells, from the unexposed donor, took place before the COVID-19 pandemic (2011-2018). Oncomine TCR Beta short-read sequencing was applied to DNA from cultured CD4+ T cells. Genomic DNA was drawn out of CD4+ T cells grown in culture. TCRdb reanalysed the PCR reads using MiXCR and keeps one entry per CDR3 protein. The table shows fewer than 9,500 distinct CDR3 sequences, with around 37% occurring only once. Whole-study findings and limits: Convalescent patients displayed spike mono-reactivity in 304 of 307 vaccine-specific clones.

The V end lost 6 bases, the J end lost 1 base, and 12 bases lay between the germline ends. Germline V gene lookup returns CDR1 MNHNS and CDR2 SASEGT. The CDR3 contains 14 residues. This clonotype was counted between two and nine times. What it recognizes is unknown. V gene TRBV6-1 combines with J gene TRBJ1-1, with D maybe TRBD1 (5 bases). The material sequenced was CD4+ T cells from blood, cultured in vitro. The TCR was taken from a human donor in good health. This CDR3 is CASRKGTGNTEAFF. The CDR3 nucleotides are TGTGCCAGCAGAAAAGGGACGGGGAACACTGAAGCTTTCTTT.